Presented here are 26 T cell receptor beta chains from one specimen sequenced in a study of T cells in Graves' hyperthyroidism and ophthalmopathy. What was amplified from RNA transcripts were TCR beta CDR3 regions. A first-round RT-PCR of the TCR CDR3 used the HTBI primer set. TCRdb re-analysed the multiplex PCR reads in MiXCR, keeping a single row per CDR3 protein. Among a few hundred thousand distinct CDR3 sequences listed, around 42% were seen once. The sample taken for sequencing was peripheral blood or thyroid tissue (not recorded which). The receptors come from a young woman with Graves' hyperthyroidism.

CDR3 residues: CASSESSGGQGAREQYF. In DNA form, the CDR3 reads TGTGCCAGCAGTGAATCTAGCGGAGGACAGGGGGCGCGAGAGCAGTACTTC. This chain uses TRBV2 with TRBJ2-7; 11 nucleotides agree with TRBD1. Unmatched junction bases numbered 13, after V lost 2 bases and J lost 7 bases. The CDR3 contains 17 residues. Germline loops: CDR1 SNHLY, CDR2 FYNNEI.

This clonotype was found many times. This chain connects TRBV20-1 to TRBJ1-4; tentatively, D is TRBD1 (6 bases). The CDR3 is made up of 16 amino acids. Trimming took 3 bases from V and 8 from J, leaving 22 bases between them. From germline, CDR1 is DFQATT and CDR2 SNEGSKA (reference sequence). CDR3 bases: TGCAGTGCTAGCCGTCCCGGGGGGCGACACTGGGAAAAACTGTTTTTT. Its translation is CSASRPGGRHWEKLFF.

This chain links TRBV19 with TRBJ1-6; maybe TRBD1 (5 bases). The CDR3 has 15 amino acids. The V gene lost 6 bases and the J gene lost 9 bases, with 18 bases spanning the gap. Germline V gene lookup returns CDR1 LNHDA and CDR2 SQIVND (reference sequence). In DNA, the CDR3 is TGTGCCAGTAGGACCTCCGAGACAGAAATTTCACCCCTCCACTTT. This gives the protein CASRTSETEISPLHF.

This sequence joins TRBV19 and TRBJ2-3; D perhaps matches TRBD2 (6 bases). Germline V lookup: CDR1 LNHDA, CDR2 SQIVND (reference sequence). The CDR3 runs 16 residues. V was cut by 2 bases and J by 2 bases, with 14 bases left in between. CDR3 loop: CASSISTSWFTDTQYF. The DNA of the CDR3 is TGTGCCAGTAGTATATCCACTAGCTGGTTCACAGATACGCAGTATTTT.

On this clonotype itself: A read error is possible here, since a much larger clone lies one base away. This likely comes from a read error, as the CDR3 has no conserved phenylalanine or tryptophan at its end. The chain links TRBV19 to TRBJ1-5, with 9 bases aligning to TRBD1. The germline gives CDR1 LNHDA, CDR2 SQIVND (reference sequence). V shed 4 bases, J shed 0 bases, and the junction held 4 bases outside the gene matches. This CDR3 is built from 16 residues. CDR3 sequence: CASSRGTGYSNQPQHC. In DNA form, the CDR3 reads TGTGCCAGTAGTAGAGGGACAGGGTATAGCAATCAGCCCCAGCATTGT.

About this clonotype: Possible read error: a much larger clone is one base away. This chain connects TRBV6-5 to TRBJ2-7; no clear D. Germline values: CDR1 MNHEY, CDR2 SVGAGI. The ends were cut back, 8 bases at V and 1 base at J, with 15 bases in the middle. This CDR3 has 14 amino acids. CDR3 DNA sequence: TGTGCCAGCGGTGAAGCGTGGCAGTCCTACGAGCAGTACTTC. Protein: CASGEAWQSYEQYF.

CDR3 DNA: TGTGCCAGCAGCCCCCCGGGACTAGCGGGAGGTGAGGACGGCAATGAGCAGTTCTTC. Protein: CASSPPGLAGGEDGNEQFF. The chain employs TRBV6-4 and TRBJ2-1; TRBD2 matches at 15 bases. The germline gives CDR1 MRHNA, CDR2 SNTAGT. The ends lost 6 bases at V and 6 bases at J; junction bases unmatched: 15. This CDR3 is 19 amino acids long.

This clonotype was recorded at least ten times. V is TRBV5-6 and J is TRBJ2-7, with D possibly being TRBD1 (6 bases). V was cut by 3 bases and J by 2 bases, with 15 bases left in between. Germline CDR1 is SGHDT and CDR2 is YYEEEE. The CDR3 sequence is 15 residues long. Here the CDR3 reads CASSWGRQDTYEQYF. CDR3 coding DNA: TGTGCCAGCAGCTGGGGGAGACAGGACACCTACGAGCAGTACTTC.

This clonotype was counted many times. The junction and the germline gene differ at one end; a read error may be behind it. The chain has TRBV7-9 and TRBJ2-6; D is undetermined. This CDR3 contains 11 residues. Germline V CDR1 and CDR2: SEHNR, FQNEAQ (reference sequence). CDR3 protein: CASSGRRPQNF. The DNA for the CDR3 is TGTGCCAGCAGTGGCAGACGACCCCAGAATTTC.

This clonotype was seen at least ten times. The chain employs TRBV12-3 or TRBV12-4 and TRBJ1-1; D is ambiguous. This CDR3 has 13 residues. V was clipped by 4 bases and J by 0 bases, with 6 bases between them. CDR3 sequence reads: CASSYGMNTEAFF. DNA of the CDR3: TGTGCCAGCAGTTACGGGATGAACACTGAAGCTTTCTTT.

The CDR3 DNA is TGTGCCAGCGGCTTGGAGGCAGGGCCTAACACTGAAGCTTTCTTT. Its translation: CASGLEAGPNTEAFF. The V and J genes are TRBV9 and TRBJ1-1, with D maybe TRBD1 (5 bases). The CDR3 spans 15 residues. Germline CDR1 SGDLS, CDR2 YYNGEE. The V end lost 7 bases, the J end lost 2 bases, and 18 bases lay between the germline ends.

This clonotype was detected ten times or more. The V call is TRBV2, the J call TRBJ1-6; 8 bases fit TRBD1. From germline, CDR1 is SNHLY and CDR2 FYNNEI. Losses at the gene ends were 4 bases for V and 10 bases for J; bases not matched to a gene: 6. The CDR3 is 14 amino acids. CDR3 bases: TGTGCCAGCAGTGTCGACAGGGGAGGCTCACCCCTCCACTTT. Protein: CASSVDRGGSPLHF.

This chain joins TRBV7-9 and TRBJ2-7, with 10 bases fitting TRBD2. Germline trimming cut 11 bases from V and 3 bases from J; bases unmatched to any gene: 7. The germline gives CDR1 SEHNR, CDR2 FQNEAQ (reference sequence). The CDR3 length is 13 residues. DNA of the CDR3: TGTGCCTCCGAACTAGCGGGACTCTACGAGCAGTACTTC. Translating it yields CASELAGLYEQYF. Using reference TRBV7-9 and TRBJ2-7 for the parts outside the CDR3, the full variable domain is DTGVSQNPRHKITKRGQNVTFRCDPISEHNRLYWYRQTLGQGPEFLTYFQNEAQLEKSRLLSDRFSAERPKGSFSTLEIQRTEQGDSAMYLCASELAGLYEQYFGPGTRLTVT.

This clonotype was observed a few times. The chain has TRBV12-5 and TRBJ1-1; D call uncertain. V was trimmed by 1 base and J by 4 bases, leaving 10 bases between them. CDR3 size: 14 residues. The germline V gene has CDR1 LGHNT and CDR2 FRNRAP. CDR3 DNA: TGTGCTAGTGGTTTGGATTCGGGAGGCACTGAAGCTTTCTTT. Translating it yields CASGLDSGGTEAFF.

This clonotype was counted at least ten times. The chain has TRBV4-1 and TRBJ2-7; the D gene is possibly TRBD1 (6 bases). With 3 bases removed from V and 2 bases from J, the gap between germline ends came to 11 bases. CDR3 size: 14 residues. CDR1 and CDR2 (germline): MGHRA, YSYEKL. CDR3 residues: CASSHPGQTYEQYF. CDR3 sequence (DNA): TGCGCCAGCAGCCATCCAGGACAGACCTACGAGCAGTACTTC.

This clonotype was seen only a few times. CDR3 loop: CASSYSKVDAATYEQYF. DNA for the CDR3: TGTGCCAGCAGTTACTCGAAGGTCGATGCGGCTACCTACGAGCAGTACTTC. The chain recombines TRBV6-2 or TRBV6-3 with TRBJ2-7; D is unclear. Germline V CDR1 and CDR2: MNHEY, SVGEGT. Trimming pared 0 bases from V and 2 bases from J, leaving 17 bases between. This CDR3 has 17 amino acids.

The sample holds one count of this clonotype. The CDR3 reads CASSQTLAGGELFF. CDR3 DNA: TGTGCCAGCAGTCAAACACTAGCGGGAGGGGAGCTGTTTTTT. This sequence joins TRBV12-3 or TRBV12-4 and TRBJ2-2, with TRBD2 matching 10 bases. This CDR3 has 14 residues. V gave up 5 bases and J gave up 8 bases; unmatched junction bases: 5.

In DNA, the CDR3 is TGCAGTGCTAGAGGCGAAACTAGCGGGAGCCACGAGCAGTACTTC. Protein product: CSARGETSGSHEQYF. The chain couples TRBV20-1 to TRBJ2-7; 11 nucleotides match TRBD2. CDR3 length: 15 residues. V lost 1 base, J lost 5 bases, and 7 bases stayed unmatched. The germline gives CDR1 DFQATT, CDR2 SNEGSKA (reference sequence).

V gene TRBV29-1 combines with J gene TRBJ2-7, with 10 bases matching TRBD1. This CDR3 spans 12 amino acids. Germline values: CDR1 SQVTM, CDR2 ANQGSEA. CDR3 amino acids: CSWDRGSYEQYF. In nucleotides, the CDR3 is TGCAGTTGGGACAGGGGATCCTACGAGCAGTACTTC.

The sample holds a few counts of this clonotype. This chain links TRBV27 with TRBJ2-5, with D possibly matching TRBD1 (5 bases). CDR1 and CDR2 (germline): MNHEY, SMNVEV (reference sequence). V lost 5 bases and J lost 4, with 17 bases in between. This CDR3 is built from 15 residues. The CDR3 protein is CASSPQGEFSETQYF. The CDR3 DNA reads as TGTGCCAGCAGTCCACAAGGGGAATTTTCAGAGACCCAGTACTTC.

On this clonotype itself: A clone one base away is much larger, so this may be a read error. The chain carries TRBV5-1 and TRBJ1-3; tentative D call: TRBD1 (6 bases). CDR1 is SGHRS, CDR2 YFSETQ, per germline. The CDR3 sequence is 14 residues long. This CDR3 is CASSHRVLGTTIYF. CDR3 bases: TGTGCCAGCAGTCACAGGGTTCTTGGAACCACCATATATTTT.

This clonotype was counted at least ten times. V is TRBV6-5 and J is TRBJ2-7; 7 bases are a match to TRBD1. V was clipped by 6 bases and J by 2 bases; unmatched bases: 4. Germline-derived CDR1 and CDR2 are MNHEY and SVGAGI. The CDR3 runs 13 residues. The CDR3 region is CASRTRGTYEQYF. The CDR3 region has the DNA TGTGCCAGCAGAACCAGGGGGACCTACGAGCAGTACTTC.

In this sample, this clonotype turned up many times. The rearrangement joins TRBV5-1 to TRBJ1-1, with TRBD1 as a possible D gene (5 bases). Between the trimmed V and J ends, which lost 0 bases and 1 base, there was a span of 16 bases. CDR1 and CDR2 (germline): SGHRS, YFSETQ. The CDR3 has 17 residues. This chain's CDR3 is CASSLAKWGNANTEAFF. The CDR3 nucleotides are TGCGCCAGCAGCTTGGCCAAATGGGGGAACGCGAACACTGAAGCTTTCTTT.

The chain is built from TRBV7-3 and TRBJ2-2; 9 nucleotides match TRBD2. Germline loops: CDR1 SGHTA, CDR2 FQGTGA. The CDR3 covers 16 residues. V lost 6 bases, J lost 4 bases, and 9 bases stayed unmatched. CDR3 DNA: TGTGCCAGCAGTTCGGGCGGGAGGGCCTTCACCGGGGAGCTGTTTTTT. Amino acids: CASSSGGRAFTGELFF. Using reference TRBV7-3 and TRBJ2-2 for the parts outside the CDR3, the full variable domain is GAGVSQTPSNKVTEKGKYVELRCDPISGHTALYWYRQSLGQGPEFLIYFQGTGAADDSGLPNDRFFAVRPEGSVSTLKIQRTERGDSAVYLCASSSGGRAFTGELFFGEGSRLTVL.

As concerns this clonotype: A single base separates this from a much larger clone, so it may be a read error. J is TRBJ2-5 and V is TRBV20-1, with D possibly being TRBD1 (6 bases). V dropped 3 bases and J dropped 3 bases, with 11 bases sitting between them. The germline CDR1 and CDR2 sequences are DFQATT and SNEGSKA (reference sequence). The CDR3 sequence is 13 residues long. CDR3 amino acids: CSASVPGEETQYF. DNA for the CDR3: TGCAGTGCTAGTGTACCAGGGGAAGAGACCCAGTACTTC.

V and J are TRBV7-2 and TRBJ1-2; 9 nucleotides match TRBD1. The CDR3 covers 14 residues. CDR1 and CDR2 (germline): SGHTA, FQGNSA. With 1 base clipped from V and 7 bases from J, the junction kept 4 bases outside the gene matches. The CDR3 reads CASSLGRTGVGYTF. The CDR3 nucleotides are TGTGCCAGCAGCTTAGGTCGGACAGGGGTTGGCTACACCTTC.